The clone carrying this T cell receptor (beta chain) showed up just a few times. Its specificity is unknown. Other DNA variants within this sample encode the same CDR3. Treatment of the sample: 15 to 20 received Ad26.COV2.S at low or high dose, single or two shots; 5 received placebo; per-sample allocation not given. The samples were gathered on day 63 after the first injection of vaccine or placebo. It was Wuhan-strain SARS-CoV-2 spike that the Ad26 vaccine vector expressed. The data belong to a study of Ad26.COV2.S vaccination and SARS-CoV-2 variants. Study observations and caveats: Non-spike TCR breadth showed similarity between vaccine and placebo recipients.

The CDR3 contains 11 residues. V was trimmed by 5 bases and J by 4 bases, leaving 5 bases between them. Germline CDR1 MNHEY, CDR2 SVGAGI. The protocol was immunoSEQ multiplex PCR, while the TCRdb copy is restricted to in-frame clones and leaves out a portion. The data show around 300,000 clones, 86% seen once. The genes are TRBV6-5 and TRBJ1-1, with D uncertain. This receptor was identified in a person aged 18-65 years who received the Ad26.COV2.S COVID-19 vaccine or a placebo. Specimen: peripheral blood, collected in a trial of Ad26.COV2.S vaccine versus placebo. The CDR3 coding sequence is TGTGCCAGCAGTCTGGGCACTGAAGCTTTCTTT. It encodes CASSLGTEAFF.